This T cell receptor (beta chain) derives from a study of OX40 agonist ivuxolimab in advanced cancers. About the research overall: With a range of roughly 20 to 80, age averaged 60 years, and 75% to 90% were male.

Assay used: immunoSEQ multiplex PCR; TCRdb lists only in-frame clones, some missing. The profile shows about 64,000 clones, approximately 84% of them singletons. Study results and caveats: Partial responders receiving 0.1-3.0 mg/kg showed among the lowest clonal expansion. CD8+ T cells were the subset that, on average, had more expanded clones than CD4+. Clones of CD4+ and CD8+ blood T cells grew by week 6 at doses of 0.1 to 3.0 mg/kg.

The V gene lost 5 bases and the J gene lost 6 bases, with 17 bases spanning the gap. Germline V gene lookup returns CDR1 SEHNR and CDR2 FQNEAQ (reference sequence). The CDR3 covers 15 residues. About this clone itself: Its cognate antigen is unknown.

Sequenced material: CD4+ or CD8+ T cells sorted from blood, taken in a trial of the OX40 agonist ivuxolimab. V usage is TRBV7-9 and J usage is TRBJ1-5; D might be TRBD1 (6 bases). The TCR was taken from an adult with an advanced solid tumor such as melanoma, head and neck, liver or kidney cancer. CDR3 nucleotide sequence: TGTGCCAGCAGCCTAGAGGGGGGGGTCGGTCAGCCCCAGCATTTT. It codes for CASSLEGGVGQPQHF.